Listed below are T cell receptor beta chains from one sample, sequenced in a study of cytomegalovirus exposure and HLA in healthy donors. The data were produced by immunoSEQ multiplex PCR, yet TCRdb's version contains in-frame clones alone and is incomplete. The sample consists of around 91,000 clones, around 78% of them appearing once. Sequencing was performed on PBMCs. All receptors derive from a male donor in good health and CMV-seropositive. Each CDR3 is given with its conserved first and last residue. D genes are given only for firm matches. Only part of the rows carry a size: once, few, many, or a class if the clone is expanded.

>TRBD2|TRBJ2-7|.|TRBV7-9
TGTGCCTCACGGCGGGGGACGGCAAGCTCCTACGAGCAGTACTTC
CASRRGTASSYEQYF
>TRBD2|TRBJ2-1|once|TRBV9
TGTGCCAGCAGCGTAGAGCCTAGCGGGAAGTCCTACAATGAGCAGTTCTTC
CASSVEPSGKSYNEQFF
>.|TRBJ2-7|few|TRBV7-8
TGTGCCAGCAGCCCACAACAGTTTGACATATACGAGCAGTACTTC
CASSPQQFDIYEQYF
>.|TRBJ2-1|.|TRBV7-6
TGTGCCAGCAGCTTAGGACAGGTTCCGGGGAATGAGCAGTTCTTC
CASSLGQVPGNEQFF
>TRBD2|TRBJ2-3|.|TRBV19
TGTGCCAGTTCAAAGAACCAACTAGCGGGAGTAGGCACAGATACGCAGTATTTT
CASSKNQLAGVGTDTQYF
>.|TRBJ2-3|.|TRBV27
TGTGCCAGCAGTTTACTCAGGGCGGATACGCAGTATTTT
CASSLLRADTQYF
>TRBD1|TRBJ1-2|.|TRBV6-4
TGTGCCAGCAGCCCGGGGACAGACCGAAACTATGGCTACACCTTC
CASSPGTDRNYGYTF
>TRBD2|TRBJ2-1|once|TRBV27
TGTGCCAGCAGTTCTCTAGCGGGACCGCCGGGCGAGCAGTTCTTC
CASSSLAGPPGEQFF
>TRBD2|TRBJ2-7|once|TRBV5-1
TGCGCCAGCAGCTTGGATGCGGGAGGCCCCTACGAGCAGTACTTC
CASSLDAGGPYEQYF
>.|TRBJ2-2|.|TRBV28
TGTGCCAGCAGTTTCCTGGCGGGACAGAAGAACACCGGGGAGCTGTTTTTT
CASSFLAGQKNTGELFF
>TRBD2|TRBJ2-1|.|TRBV7-6
TGTGCCAGCAGCGGCATAGCGGGAGGGTACAATGAGCAGTTCTTC
CASSGIAGGYNEQFF
>.|TRBJ2-7|.|TRBV10-2
TGCGCCAGCAGTGACGCTAGCGCTCCCCCCTACGAGCAGTACTTC
CASSDASAPPYEQYF
>TRBD1|TRBJ2-1|.|TRBV7-9
TGTGCCAGCAGCCCTGAGGGGGCAGAGTTCTTC
CASSPEGAEFF